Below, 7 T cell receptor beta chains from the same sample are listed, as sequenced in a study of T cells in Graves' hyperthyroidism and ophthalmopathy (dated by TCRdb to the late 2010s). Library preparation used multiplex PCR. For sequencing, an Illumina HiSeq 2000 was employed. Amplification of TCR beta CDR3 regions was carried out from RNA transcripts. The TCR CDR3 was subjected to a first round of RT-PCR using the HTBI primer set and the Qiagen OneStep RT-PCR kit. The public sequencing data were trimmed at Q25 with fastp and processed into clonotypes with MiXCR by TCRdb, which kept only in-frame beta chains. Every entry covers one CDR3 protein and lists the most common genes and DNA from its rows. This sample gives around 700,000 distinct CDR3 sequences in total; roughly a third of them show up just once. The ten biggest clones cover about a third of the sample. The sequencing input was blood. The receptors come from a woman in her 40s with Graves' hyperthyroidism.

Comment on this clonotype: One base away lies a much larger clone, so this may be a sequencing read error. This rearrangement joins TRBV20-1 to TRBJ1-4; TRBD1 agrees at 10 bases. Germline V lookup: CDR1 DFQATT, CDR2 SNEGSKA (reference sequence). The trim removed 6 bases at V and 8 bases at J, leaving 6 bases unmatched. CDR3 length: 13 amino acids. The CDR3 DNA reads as TGCAGTGCAGGGACAGGGGTAGACGAAAAACTGTTTTTT. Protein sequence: CSAGTGVDEKLFF.

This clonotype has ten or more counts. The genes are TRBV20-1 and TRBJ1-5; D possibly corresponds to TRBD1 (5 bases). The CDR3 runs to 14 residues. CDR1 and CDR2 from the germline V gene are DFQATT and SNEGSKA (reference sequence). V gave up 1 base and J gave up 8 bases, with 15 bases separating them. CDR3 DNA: TGCAGTGCTAGAGCCGGGGGGGGTGACGAGCCCCAGCATTTT. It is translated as CSARAGGGDEPQHF.

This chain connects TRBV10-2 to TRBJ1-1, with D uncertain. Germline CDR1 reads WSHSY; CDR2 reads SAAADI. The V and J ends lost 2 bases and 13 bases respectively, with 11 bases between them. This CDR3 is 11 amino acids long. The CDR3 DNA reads TGCGCCAGCAGTGAGGGGGAAGTGGGTTTCTTT. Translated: CASSEGEVGFF.

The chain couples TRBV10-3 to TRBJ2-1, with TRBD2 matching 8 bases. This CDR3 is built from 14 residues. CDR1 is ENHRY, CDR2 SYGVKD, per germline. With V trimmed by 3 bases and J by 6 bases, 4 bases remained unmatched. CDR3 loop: CAISEGGRSNEQFF. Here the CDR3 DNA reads TGTGCCATCAGTGAAGGCGGGAGGAGCAATGAGCAGTTCTTC.

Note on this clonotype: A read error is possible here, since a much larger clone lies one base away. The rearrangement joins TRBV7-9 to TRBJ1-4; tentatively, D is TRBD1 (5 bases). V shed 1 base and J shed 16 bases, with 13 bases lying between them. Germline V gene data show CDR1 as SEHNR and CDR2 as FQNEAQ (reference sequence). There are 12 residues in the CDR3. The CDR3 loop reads CASSLVWGEPFF. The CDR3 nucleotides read TGTGCCAGCAGCTTAGTTTGGGGGGAGCCGTTTTTT. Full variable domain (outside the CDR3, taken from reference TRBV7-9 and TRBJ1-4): DTGVSQNPRHKITKRGQNVTFRCDPISEHNRLYWYRQTLGQGPEFLTYFQNEAQLEKSRLLSDRFSAERPKGSFSTLEIQRTEQGDSAMYLCASSLVWGEPFFGSGTQLSVL.

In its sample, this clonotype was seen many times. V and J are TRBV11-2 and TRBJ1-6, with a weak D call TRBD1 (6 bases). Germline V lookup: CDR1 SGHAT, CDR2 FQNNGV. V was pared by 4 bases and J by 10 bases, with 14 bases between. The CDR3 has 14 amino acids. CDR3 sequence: CASSSDRIRSPLHF. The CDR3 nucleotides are TGTGCCAGCAGCTCCGACAGGATACGGTCACCCCTCCACTTT.

The CDR3 spells CASSYRERGPGELFF. In DNA form, the CDR3 reads TGTGCCAGCAGTTACAGGGAGCGCGGCCCCGGGGAGCTGTTTTTT. This chain uses TRBV5-5 with TRBJ2-2, with D possibly TRBD1 on 6 matching bases. V was clipped by 5 bases and J by 6 bases, with 17 bases between them. Germline values: CDR1 SGHKS, CDR2 YYEKEE (reference sequence). This CDR3 comprises 15 residues.